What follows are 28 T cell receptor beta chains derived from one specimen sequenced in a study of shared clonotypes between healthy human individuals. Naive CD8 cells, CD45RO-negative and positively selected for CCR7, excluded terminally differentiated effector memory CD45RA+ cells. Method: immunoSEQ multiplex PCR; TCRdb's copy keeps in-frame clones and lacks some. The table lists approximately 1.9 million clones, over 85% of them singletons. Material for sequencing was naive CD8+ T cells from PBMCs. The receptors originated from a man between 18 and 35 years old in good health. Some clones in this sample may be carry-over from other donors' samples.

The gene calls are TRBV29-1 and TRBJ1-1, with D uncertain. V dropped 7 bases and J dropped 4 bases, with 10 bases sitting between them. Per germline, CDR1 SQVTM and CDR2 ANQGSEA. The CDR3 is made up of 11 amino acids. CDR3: CSGRSGTEAFF. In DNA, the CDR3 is TGCAGCGGACGGAGCGGCACTGAAGCTTTCTTT.

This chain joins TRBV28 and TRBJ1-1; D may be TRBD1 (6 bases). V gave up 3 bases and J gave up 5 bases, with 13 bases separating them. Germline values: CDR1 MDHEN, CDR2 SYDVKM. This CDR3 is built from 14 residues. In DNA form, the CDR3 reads TGTGCCAGCAGTTTGGACAGCAGAGGGACTGAAGCTTTCTTT. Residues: CASSLDSRGTEAFF.

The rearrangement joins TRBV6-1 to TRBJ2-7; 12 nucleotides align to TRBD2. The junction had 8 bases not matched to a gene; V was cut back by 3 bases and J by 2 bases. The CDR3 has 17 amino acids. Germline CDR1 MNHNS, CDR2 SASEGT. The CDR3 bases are TGTGCCAGCAGTGATCGCACTAGCGGGAGGACGACCTACGAGCAGTACTTC. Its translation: CASSDRTSGRTTYEQYF.

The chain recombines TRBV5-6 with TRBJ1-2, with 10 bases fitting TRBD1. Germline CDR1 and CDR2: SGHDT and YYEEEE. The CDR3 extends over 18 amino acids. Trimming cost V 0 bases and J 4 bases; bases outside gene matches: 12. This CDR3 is CASSLGRGQGLPPYGYTF. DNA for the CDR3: TGTGCCAGCAGCTTGGGAAGGGGACAGGGGCTCCCCCCCTATGGCTACACCTTC.

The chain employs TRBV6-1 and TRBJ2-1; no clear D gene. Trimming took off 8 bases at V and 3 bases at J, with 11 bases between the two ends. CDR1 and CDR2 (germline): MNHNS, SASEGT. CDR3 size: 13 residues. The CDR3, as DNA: TGTGCCAGCCGGCCGGAGAACTACAATGAGCAGTTCTTC. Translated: CASRPENYNEQFF.

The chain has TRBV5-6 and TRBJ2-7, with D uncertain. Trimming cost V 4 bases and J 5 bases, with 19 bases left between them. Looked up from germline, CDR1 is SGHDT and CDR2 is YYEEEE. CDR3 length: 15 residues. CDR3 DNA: TGTGCCAGCAGCGTCACACCCCCACAGAGGAACGAGCAGTACTTC. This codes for CASSVTPPQRNEQYF.

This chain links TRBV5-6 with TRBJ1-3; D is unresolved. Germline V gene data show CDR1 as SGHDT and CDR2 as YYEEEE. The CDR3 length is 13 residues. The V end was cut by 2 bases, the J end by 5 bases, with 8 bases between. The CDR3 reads CASSFGIRNTIYF. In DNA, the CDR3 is TGTGCCAGCAGCTTCGGGATTAGAAACACCATATATTTT.

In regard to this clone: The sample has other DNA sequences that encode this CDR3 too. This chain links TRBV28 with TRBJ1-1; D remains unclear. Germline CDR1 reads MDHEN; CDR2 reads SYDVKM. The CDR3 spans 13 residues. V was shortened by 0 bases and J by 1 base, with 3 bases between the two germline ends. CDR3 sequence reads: CASSLWQNTEAFF. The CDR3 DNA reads TGTGCCAGCAGTTTATGGCAGAACACTGAAGCTTTCTTT.

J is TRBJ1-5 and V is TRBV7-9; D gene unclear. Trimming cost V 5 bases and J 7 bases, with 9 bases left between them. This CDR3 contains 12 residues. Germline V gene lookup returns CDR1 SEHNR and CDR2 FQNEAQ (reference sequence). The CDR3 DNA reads TGTGCCAGCAGCACCTATCGCCAGCCCCAGCATTTT. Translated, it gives CASSTYRQPQHF.

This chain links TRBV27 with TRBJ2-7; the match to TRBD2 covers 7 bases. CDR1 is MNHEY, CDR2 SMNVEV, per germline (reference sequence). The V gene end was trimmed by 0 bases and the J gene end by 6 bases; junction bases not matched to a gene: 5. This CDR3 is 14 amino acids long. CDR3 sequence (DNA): TGTGCCAGCAGTTTATCGGGAGGGCCGGTCGAGCAGTACTTC. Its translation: CASSLSGGPVEQYF.

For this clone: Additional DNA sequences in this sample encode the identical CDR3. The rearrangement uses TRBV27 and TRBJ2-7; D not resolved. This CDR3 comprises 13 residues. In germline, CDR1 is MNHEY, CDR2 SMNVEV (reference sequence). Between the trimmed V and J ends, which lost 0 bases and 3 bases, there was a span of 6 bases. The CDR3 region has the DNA TGTGCCAGCAGTTTATCGGCAATCTACGAGCAGTACTTC. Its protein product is CASSLSAIYEQYF.

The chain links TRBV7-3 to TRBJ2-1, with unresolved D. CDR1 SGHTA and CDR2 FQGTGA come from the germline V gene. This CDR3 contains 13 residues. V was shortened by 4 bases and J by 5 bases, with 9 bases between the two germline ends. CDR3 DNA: TGTGCCAGCAGCTATAGATTGGACAATGAGCAGTTCTTC. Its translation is CASSYRLDNEQFF.

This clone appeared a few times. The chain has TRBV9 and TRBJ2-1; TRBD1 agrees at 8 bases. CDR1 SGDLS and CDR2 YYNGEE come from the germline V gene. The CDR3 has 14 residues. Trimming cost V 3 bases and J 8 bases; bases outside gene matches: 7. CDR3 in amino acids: CASSAWTGKDEQFF. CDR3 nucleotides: TGTGCCAGCAGCGCTTGGACAGGGAAGGATGAGCAGTTCTTC.

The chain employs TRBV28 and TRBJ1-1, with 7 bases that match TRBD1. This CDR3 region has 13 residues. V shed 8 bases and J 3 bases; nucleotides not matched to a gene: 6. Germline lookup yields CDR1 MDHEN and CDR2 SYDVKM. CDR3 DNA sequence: TGTGCCAGCGGACCGACAGGGTACACTGAAGCTTTCTTT. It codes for CASGPTGYTEAFF. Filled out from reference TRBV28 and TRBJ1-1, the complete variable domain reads DVKVTQSSRYLVKRTGEKVFLECVQDMDHENMFWYRQDPGLGLRLIYFSYDVKMKEKGDIPEGYSVSREKKERFSLILESASTNQTSMYLCASGPTGYTEAFFGQGTRLTVV.

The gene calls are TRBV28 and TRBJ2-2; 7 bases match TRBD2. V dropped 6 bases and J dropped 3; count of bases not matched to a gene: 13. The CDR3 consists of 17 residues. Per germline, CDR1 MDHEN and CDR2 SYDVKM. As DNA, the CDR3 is TGTGCCAGCAGCACCCGACTAGCCCAAAGCGACACCGGGGAGCTGTTTTTT. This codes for CASSTRLAQSDTGELFF.

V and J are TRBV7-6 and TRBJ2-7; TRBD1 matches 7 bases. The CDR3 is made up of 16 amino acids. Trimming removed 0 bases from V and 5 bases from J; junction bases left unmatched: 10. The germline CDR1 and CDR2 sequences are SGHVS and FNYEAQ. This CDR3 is CASSLADDVGTDEQYF. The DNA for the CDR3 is TGTGCCAGCAGCTTAGCTGATGACGTTGGGACAGACGAGCAGTACTTC.

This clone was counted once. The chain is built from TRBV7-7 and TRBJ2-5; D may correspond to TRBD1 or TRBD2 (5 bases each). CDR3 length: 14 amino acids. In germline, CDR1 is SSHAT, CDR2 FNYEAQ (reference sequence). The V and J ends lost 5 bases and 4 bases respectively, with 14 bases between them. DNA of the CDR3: TGTGCCAGCAGCCCAGACCCCGGGACAGAGACCCAGTACTTC. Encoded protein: CASSPDPGTETQYF.

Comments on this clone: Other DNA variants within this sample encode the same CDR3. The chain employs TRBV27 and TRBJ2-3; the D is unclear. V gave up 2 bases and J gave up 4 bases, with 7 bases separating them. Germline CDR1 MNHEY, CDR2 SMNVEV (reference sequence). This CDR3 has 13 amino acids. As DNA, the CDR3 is TGTGCCAGCAGTTTAGGGTCTCCAGATACGCAGTATTTT. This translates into CASSLGSPDTQYF.

CDR3 sequence (DNA): TGTGCCAGCACGGAAACAGGGCGCACCTACGAGCAGTACTTC. It specifies CASTETGRTYEQYF. The chain joins TRBV27 to TRBJ2-7; D might be TRBD1 (6 bases). Trimming left V 7 bases short and J 2 bases short, with 15 bases between. CDR3 length equals 14 residues. Germline CDR1 and CDR2: MNHEY and SMNVEV (reference sequence).

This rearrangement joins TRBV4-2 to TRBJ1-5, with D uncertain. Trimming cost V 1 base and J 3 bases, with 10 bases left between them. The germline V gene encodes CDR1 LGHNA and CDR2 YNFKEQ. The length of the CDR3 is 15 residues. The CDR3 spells CASSQVVGSNQPQHF. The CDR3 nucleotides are TGTGCCAGCAGCCAAGTCGTGGGTTCCAATCAGCCCCAGCATTTT.

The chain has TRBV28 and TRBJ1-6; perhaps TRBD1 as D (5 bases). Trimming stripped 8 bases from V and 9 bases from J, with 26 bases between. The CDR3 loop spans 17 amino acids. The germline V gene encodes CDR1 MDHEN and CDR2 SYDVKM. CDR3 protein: CASVSSVRVFGSSPLHF. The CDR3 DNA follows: TGTGCCAGCGTGTCCTCTGTCAGGGTGTTTGGAAGTTCACCCCTCCACTTT.

The CDR3 loop is CSIRPSGDTQYF. DNA for the CDR3: TGCAGCATCCGACCGAGCGGAGATACGCAGTATTTT. The V and J genes are TRBV29-1 and TRBJ2-3; D is possibly TRBD2 (5 bases). The CDR3 runs 12 residues. V lost 8 bases to trimming and J lost 5 bases, with 14 bases between them. CDR1 and CDR2 from the germline V gene are SQVTM and ANQGSEA.

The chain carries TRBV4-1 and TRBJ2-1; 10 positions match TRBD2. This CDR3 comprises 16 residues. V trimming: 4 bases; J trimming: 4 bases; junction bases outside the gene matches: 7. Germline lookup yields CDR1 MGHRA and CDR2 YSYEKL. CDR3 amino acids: CASSPPGTSVYNEQFF. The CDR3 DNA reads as TGCGCCAGCAGCCCGCCCGGGACTAGCGTTTACAATGAGCAGTTCTTC.

CDR3 bases: TGTGCCAGCAGCCCCCCCCGGGAGTTCACAGATACGCAGTATTTT. Its translation is CASSPPREFTDTQYF. V usage is TRBV13 and J usage is TRBJ2-3; maybe TRBD2 (6 bases). V lost 5 bases and J lost 2, with 14 bases in between. Germline-derived CDR1 and CDR2 are PRHDT and FYEKMQ (reference sequence). This CDR3 has 15 residues.

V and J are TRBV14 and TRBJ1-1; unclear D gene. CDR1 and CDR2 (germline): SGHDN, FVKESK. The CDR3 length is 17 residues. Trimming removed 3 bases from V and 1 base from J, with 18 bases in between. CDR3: CASSHRGLVVGNTEAFF. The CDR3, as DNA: TGTGCCAGCAGCCATCGCGGTCTCGTGGTGGGGAACACTGAAGCTTTCTTT.

The chain's CDR3 is CASKISAGNTEAFF. The CDR3, as DNA: TGTGCCAGCAAAATTTCTGCAGGGAACACTGAAGCTTTCTTT. This chain uses TRBV27 with TRBJ1-1; D remains ambiguous. The ends were cut back, 7 bases at V and 1 base at J, with 13 bases in the middle. The CDR3 is 14 residues long. Germline V gene sequence: CDR1 MNHEY, CDR2 SMNVEV (reference sequence).

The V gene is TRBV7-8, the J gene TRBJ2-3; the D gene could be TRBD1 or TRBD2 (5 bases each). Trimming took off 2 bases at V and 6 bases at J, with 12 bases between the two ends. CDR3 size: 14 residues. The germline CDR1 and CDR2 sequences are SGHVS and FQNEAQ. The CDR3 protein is CASSLNGASDTQYF. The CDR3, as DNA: TGTGCCAGCAGCTTAAACGGGGCAAGCGATACGCAGTATTTT.

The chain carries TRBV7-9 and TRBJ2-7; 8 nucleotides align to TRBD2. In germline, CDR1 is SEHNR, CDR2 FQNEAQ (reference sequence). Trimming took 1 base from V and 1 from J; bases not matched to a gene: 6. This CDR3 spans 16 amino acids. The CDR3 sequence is CASSLGSGSPSYEQYF. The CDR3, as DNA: TGTGCCAGCAGCTTAGGAAGCGGGAGCCCTTCCTACGAGCAGTACTTC.